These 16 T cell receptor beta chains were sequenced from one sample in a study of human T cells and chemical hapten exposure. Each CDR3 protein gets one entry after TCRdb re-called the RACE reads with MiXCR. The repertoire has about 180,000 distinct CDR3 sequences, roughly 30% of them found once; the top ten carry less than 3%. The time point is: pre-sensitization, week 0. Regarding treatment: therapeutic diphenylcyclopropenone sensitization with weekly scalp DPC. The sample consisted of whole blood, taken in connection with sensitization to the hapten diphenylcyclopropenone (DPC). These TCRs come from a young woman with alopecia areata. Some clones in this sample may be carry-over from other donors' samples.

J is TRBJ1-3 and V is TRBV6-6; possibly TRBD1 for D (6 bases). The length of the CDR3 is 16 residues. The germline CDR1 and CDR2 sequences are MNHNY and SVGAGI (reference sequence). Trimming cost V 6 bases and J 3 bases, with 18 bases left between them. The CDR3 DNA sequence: TGTGCCAGCAGCGGAATCGGACAGAGAGGTGGAAACACCATATATTTT. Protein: CASSGIGQRGGNTIYF.

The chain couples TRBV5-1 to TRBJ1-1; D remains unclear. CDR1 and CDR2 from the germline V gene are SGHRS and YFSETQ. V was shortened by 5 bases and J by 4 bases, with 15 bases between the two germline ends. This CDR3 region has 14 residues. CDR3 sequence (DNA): TGCGCCAGCAGACGGAACCGGGAGCCCACTGAAGCTTTCTTT. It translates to CASRRNREPTEAFF.

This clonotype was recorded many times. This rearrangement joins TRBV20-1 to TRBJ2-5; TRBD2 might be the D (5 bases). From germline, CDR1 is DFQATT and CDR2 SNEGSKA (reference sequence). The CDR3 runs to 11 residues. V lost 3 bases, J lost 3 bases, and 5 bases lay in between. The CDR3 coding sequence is TGCAGTGCTAGCGGGGAAGAGACCCAGTACTTC. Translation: CSASGEETQYF.

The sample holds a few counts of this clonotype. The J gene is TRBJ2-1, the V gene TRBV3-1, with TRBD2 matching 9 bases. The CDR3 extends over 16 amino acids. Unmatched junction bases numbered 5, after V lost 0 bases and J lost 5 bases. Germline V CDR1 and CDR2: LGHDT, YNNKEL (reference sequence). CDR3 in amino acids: CASSQETSGLDNEQFF. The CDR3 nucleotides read TGTGCCAGCAGCCAAGAGACTAGCGGTTTAGACAATGAGCAGTTCTTC.

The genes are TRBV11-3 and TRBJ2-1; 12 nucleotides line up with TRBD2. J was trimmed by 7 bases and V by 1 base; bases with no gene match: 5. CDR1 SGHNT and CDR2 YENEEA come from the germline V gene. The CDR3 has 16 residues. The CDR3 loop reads CASSLGLAGVVNEQFF. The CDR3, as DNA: TGTGCCAGCAGCTTAGGACTAGCGGGAGTAGTTAATGAGCAGTTCTTC.

The CDR3 spells CASSFGVLETQYF. CDR3 DNA sequence: TGCGCCAGCAGCTTCGGGGTATTAGAGACCCAGTACTTC. The V gene is TRBV5-1, the J gene TRBJ2-5, with D perhaps matching TRBD2 (5 bases). CDR1 is SGHRS, CDR2 YFSETQ, per germline. This CDR3 region has 13 residues. Trimming took 2 bases from V and 4 from J, leaving 9 bases between them.

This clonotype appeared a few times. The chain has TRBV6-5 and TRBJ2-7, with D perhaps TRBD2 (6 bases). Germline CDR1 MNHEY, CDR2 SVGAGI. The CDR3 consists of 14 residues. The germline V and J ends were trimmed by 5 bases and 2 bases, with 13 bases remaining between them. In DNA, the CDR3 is TGTGCCAGCAGTAGGCAGGGAGGACCCTACGAGCAGTACTTC. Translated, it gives CASSRQGGPYEQYF.

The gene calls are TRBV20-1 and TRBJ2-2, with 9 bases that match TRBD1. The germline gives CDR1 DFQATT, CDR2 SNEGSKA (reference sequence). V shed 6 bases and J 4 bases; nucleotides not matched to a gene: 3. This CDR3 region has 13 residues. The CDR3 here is CSAGQGSTGELFF. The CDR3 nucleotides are TGCAGTGCAGGACAGGGGAGCACCGGGGAGCTGTTTTTT.

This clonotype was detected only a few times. The DNA for the CDR3 is TGTGCCAGCAGCTTAGGAGGGGGCAATGAGCAGTTCTTC. Amino acids: CASSLGGGNEQFF. This rearrangement joins TRBV11-1 to TRBJ2-1, with a tentative D call TRBD1 (6 bases). There are 13 residues in the CDR3. CDR1 and CDR2 (germline): SGHAT, FQDESV (reference sequence). Trimming stripped 1 base from V and 6 bases from J, with 7 bases between.

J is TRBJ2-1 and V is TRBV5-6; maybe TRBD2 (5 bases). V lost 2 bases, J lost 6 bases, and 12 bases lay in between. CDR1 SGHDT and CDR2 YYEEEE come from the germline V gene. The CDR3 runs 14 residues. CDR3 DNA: TGTGCCAGCAGCTTCCCCTCTGAGGGCAATGAGCAGTTCTTC. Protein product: CASSFPSEGNEQFF. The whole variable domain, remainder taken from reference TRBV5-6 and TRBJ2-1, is DAGVTQSPTHLIKTRGQQVTLRCSPKSGHDTVSWYQQALGQGPQFIFQYYEEEERQRGNFPDRFSGHQFPNYSSELNVNALLLGDSALYLCASSFPSEGNEQFFGPGTRLTVL.

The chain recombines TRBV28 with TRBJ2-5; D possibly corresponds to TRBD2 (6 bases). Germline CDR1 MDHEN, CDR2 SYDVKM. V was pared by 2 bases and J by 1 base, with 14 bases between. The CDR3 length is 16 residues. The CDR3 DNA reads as TGTGCCAGCAGTTTAAACGCGGGGTTTATCCAAGAGACCCAGTACTTC. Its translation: CASSLNAGFIQETQYF.

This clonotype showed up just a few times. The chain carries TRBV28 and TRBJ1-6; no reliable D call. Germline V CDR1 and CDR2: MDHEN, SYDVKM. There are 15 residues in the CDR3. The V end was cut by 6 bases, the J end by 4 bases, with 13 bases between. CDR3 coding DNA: TGTGCCAGCAGCACGACGACACCTTATAATTCACCCCTCCACTTT. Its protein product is CASSTTTPYNSPLHF.

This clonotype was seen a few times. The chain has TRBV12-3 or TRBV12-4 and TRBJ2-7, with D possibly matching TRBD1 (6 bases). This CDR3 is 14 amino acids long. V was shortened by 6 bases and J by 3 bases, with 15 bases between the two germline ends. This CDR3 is CASRGRDTVYEQYF. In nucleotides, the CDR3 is TGTGCCAGCAGAGGCCGGGACACTGTCTACGAGCAGTACTTC.

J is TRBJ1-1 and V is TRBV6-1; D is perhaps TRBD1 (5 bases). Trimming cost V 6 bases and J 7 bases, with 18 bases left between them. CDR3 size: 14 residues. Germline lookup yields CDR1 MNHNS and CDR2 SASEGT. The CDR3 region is CASSRGGISGEAFF. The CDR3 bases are TGTGCCAGCAGCCGCGGGGGGATTTCGGGTGAAGCTTTCTTT.

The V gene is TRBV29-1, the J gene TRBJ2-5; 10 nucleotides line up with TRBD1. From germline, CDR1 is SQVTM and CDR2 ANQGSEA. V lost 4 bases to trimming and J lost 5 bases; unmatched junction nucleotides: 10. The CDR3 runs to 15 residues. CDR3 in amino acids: CSVALNLDRGETQYF. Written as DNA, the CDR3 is TGCAGCGTTGCGCTGAACTTGGACAGGGGGGAGACCCAGTACTTC. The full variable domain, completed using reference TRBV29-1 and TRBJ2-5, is SAVISQKPSRDICQRGTSLTIQCQVDSQVTMMFWYRQQPGQSLTLIATANQGSEATYESGFVIDKFPISRPNLTFSTLTVSNMSPEDSSIYLCSVALNLDRGETQYFGPGTRLLVL.

In DNA form, the CDR3 reads TGTGCCAGCAGTTTCGGACTGGGGACAGATACGCAGTATTTT. Amino acid sequence: CASSFGLGTDTQYF. The rearrangement joins TRBV12-3 or TRBV12-4 to TRBJ2-3; perhaps TRBD2 as D (5 bases). V lost 3 bases and J lost 3, with 10 bases in between. The CDR3 runs 14 residues.